This T cell receptor (beta chain) is from a study of T cells in Graves' hyperthyroidism and ophthalmopathy. Germline assignment: CDR1 MNHNS and CDR2 SASEGT. This CDR3 comprises 14 residues. The ends lost 6 bases at V and 4 bases at J; junction bases unmatched: 4. This clonotype was detected ten times or more. As yet, its antigen is unknown. Study-level points and caveats: Most clonotypes that expanded in the thyroid above 0.001 also showed up in blood.

RNA transcripts provided the source from which TCR beta CDR3 regions were amplified. First-round RT-PCR of the TCR CDR3 relied on the HTBI primer set. TCRdb ran MiXCR on the multiplex PCR reads and lists one entry per CDR3 protein. The sample includes 550,000 to 650,000 distinct CDR3 sequences, 14% of them seen just once. Hyperthyroidism in the patients, aged 18 to 65, was newly diagnosed and under 2 months in duration. Sequenced sample: blood. The V call is TRBV6-1, the J call TRBJ2-3; 10 nucleotides align to TRBD2. This clonotype was sampled from a woman in her 30s with Graves' hyperthyroidism that later progressed to Graves' ophthalmopathy. In DNA form, the CDR3 reads TGTGCCAGCAGCGTTAGCGGGAGGTCAGATACGCAGTATTTT. Amino acid sequence: CASSVSGRSDTQYF.